This paragraph reports one T cell receptor (beta chain). This specimen belongs to a study of blood T cell repertoires in COVID-19. Overall study: T cells, B-cell-depleted T cells, or PBMCs provided the cDNA or gDNA that served as material.

Source study methods: Quantification of nucleated cells was approximated via reference gene primer amplification. Sequencing used immunoSEQ multiplex PCR; TCRdb keeps in-frame clones, though not all of them. Clone size and V and J calls were adopted from that table, with D and trimming inferred from the DNA. The sample lists roughly 200,000 clones; around four fifths were seen once. CDR3 length: 14 residues. Germline V gene data show CDR1 as MNHEY and CDR2 as SVGAGI. V lost 7 bases and J 3 bases, leaving 12 bases between the germline ends. Seattle's enrolled individuals joined amid active infection and were then monitored longitudinally.

This TCR was recovered from a woman of 80 years or more with COVID-19, enrolled during active disease. V is TRBV6-5 and J is TRBJ1-4; D is perhaps TRBD1 (6 bases). What was sequenced was peripheral blood. DNA for the CDR3: TGTGCCAGCACGAAACAGGGTCCTAATGAAAAACTGTTTTTT. Amino acids: CASTKQGPNEKLFF.